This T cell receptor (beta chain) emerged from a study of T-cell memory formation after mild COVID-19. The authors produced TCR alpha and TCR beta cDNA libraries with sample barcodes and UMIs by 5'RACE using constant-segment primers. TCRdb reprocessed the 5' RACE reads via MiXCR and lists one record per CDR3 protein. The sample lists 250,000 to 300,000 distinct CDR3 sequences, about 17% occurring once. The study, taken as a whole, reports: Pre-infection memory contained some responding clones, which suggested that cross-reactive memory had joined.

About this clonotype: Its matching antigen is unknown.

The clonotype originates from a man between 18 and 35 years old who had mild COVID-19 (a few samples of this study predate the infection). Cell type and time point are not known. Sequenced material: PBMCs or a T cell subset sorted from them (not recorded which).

CDR3 coding DNA: TGCGCCAGCAGCCAAGTGCTGGAGTACGAAACAGGGGAGGTATGCACTGAAGCTTTCTTT. It translates to CASSQVLEYETGEVCTEAFF. V usage is TRBV4-3 and J usage is TRBJ1-1, with 7 nucleotides matching TRBD1. This CDR3 has 20 residues. The germline CDR1 and CDR2 sequences are LGHNA and YSLEER. V was clipped by 1 base and J by 4 bases; unmatched bases: 21.